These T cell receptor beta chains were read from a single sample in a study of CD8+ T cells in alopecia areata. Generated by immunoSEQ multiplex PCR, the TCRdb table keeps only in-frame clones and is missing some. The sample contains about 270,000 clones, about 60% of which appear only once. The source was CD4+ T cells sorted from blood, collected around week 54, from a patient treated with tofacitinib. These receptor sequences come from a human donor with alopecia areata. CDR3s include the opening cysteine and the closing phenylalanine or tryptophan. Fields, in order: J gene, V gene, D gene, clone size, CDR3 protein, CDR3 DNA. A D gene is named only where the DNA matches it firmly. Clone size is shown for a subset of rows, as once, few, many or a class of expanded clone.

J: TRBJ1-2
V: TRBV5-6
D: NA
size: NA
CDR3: CASSLVGREGYGYTF
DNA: TGTGCCAGCAGCTTGGTAGGCCGCGAAGGCTATGGCTACACCTTC

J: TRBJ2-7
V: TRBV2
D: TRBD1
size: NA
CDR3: CASSVNRGNFYEQYF
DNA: TGTGCCAGCAGTGTAAACAGGGGGAACTTCTACGAGCAGTACTTC

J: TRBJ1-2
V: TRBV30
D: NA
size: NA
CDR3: CAWSVQGSGGYTF
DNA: TGTGCCTGGAGTGTACAGGGAAGTGGCGGCTACACCTTC

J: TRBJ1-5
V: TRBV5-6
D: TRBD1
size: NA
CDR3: CATQLRRTGYDNSNQPQHF
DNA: TGTGCCACCCAGCTGAGGAGGACAGGGTATGATAATAGCAATCAGCCCCAGCATTTT

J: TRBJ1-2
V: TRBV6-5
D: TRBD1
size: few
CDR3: CASSYTTGDVQGHTF
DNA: TGTGCCAGCAGTTATACCACAGGGGACGTTCAAGGTCACACCTTC

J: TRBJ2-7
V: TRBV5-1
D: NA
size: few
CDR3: CASSVLRAYNYEQYF
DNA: TGCGCCAGCAGCGTACTCCGGGCCTACAACTACGAGCAGTACTTC

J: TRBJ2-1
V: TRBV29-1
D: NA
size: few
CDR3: CSARRYNEQFF
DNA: TGCAGCGCCCGGCGGTACAATGAGCAGTTCTTC

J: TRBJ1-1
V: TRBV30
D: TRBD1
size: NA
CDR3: CAWSPPTGINTEAFF
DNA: TGTGCCTGGAGTCCCCCGACAGGGATTAACACTGAAGCTTTCTTT

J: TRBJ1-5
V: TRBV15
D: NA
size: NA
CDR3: CATSRERGPQHF
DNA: TGTGCCACCAGCAGAGAACGAGGGCCCCAGCATTTT

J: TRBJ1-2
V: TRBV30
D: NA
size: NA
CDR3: CAWSVRFSYGYTF
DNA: TGTGCCTGGAGTGTACGGTTTAGCTATGGCTACACCTTC

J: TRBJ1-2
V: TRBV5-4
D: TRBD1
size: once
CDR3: CASSLTQGDSRGYTF
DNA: TGTGCCAGCAGCTTGACACAGGGGGATAGTCGAGGCTACACCTTC

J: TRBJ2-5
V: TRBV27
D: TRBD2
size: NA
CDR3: CASSYGSGGLGETQYF
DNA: TGTGCCAGCAGTTATGGTAGCGGGGGGCTAGGAGAGACCCAGTACTTC

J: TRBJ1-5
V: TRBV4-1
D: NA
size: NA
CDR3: CASSQNVQAQQHF
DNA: TGCGCCAGCAGCCAAAATGTACAGGCCCAGCAGCATTTT

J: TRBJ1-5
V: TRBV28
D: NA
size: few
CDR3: CASSLYAGSNQPQHF
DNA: TGTGCCAGCAGTTTATATGCAGGGAGCAATCAGCCCCAGCATTTT

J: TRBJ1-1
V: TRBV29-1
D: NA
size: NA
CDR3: CSVEDPRRDTEAFF
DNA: TGCAGCGTTGAAGATCCCCGGCGGGACACTGAAGCTTTCTTT

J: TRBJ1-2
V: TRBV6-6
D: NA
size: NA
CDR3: CASSPRVPNYGYTF
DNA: TGTGCCAGCAGTCCGAGGGTTCCTAACTATGGCTACACCTTC

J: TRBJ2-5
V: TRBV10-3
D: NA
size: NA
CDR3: CATRDNWDTQETQYF
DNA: TGTGCCACCAGAGATAATTGGGACACCCAAGAGACCCAGTACTTC

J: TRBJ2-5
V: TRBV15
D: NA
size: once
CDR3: CATSRDLREQETQYF
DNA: TGTGCCACCAGCAGAGATCTTCGGGAGCAAGAGACCCAGTACTTC

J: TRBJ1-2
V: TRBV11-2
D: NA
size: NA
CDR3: CASSLSGQGYTF
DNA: TGTGCCAGCAGCTTAAGCGGGCAGGGCTACACCTTC

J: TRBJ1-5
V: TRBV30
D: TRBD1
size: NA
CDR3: CAWSVRGQGGQPQHF
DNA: TGTGCCTGGAGTGTAAGGGGGCAGGGCGGACAGCCCCAGCATTTT

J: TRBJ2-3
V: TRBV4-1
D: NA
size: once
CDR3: CASSSQPEATAVGDTQYF
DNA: TGCGCCAGCAGCTCTCAACCCGAAGCGACAGCCGTAGGAGATACGCAGTATTTT

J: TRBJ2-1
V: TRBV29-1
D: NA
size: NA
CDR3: CSVEGFGASGYNEQFF
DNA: TGCAGCGTTGAAGGCTTCGGGGCAAGCGGCTACAATGAGCAGTTCTTC

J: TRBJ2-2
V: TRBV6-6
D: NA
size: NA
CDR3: CASRNREVTGELFF
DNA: TGTGCCAGCAGGAACAGGGAGGTCACCGGGGAGCTGTTTTTT

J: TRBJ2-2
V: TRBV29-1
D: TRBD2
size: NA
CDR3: CSVGSGVNTGELFF
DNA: TGCAGCGTTGGTAGCGGGGTGAACACCGGGGAGCTGTTTTTT

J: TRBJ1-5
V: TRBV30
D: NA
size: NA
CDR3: CAWSVMGNNQPQHF
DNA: TGTGCCTGGAGTGTGATGGGAAACAATCAGCCCCAGCATTTT

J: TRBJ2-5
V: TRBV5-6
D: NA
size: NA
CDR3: CASSLFGQETQYF
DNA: TGTGCCAGCAGCTTGTTCGGGCAAGAGACCCAGTACTTC

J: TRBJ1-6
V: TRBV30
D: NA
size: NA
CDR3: CAWTGQANSPLHF
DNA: TGTGCCTGGACGGGGCAGGCGAATTCACCCCTCCACTTT

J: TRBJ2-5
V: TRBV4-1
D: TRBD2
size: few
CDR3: CASSHAPRVAGQETQYF
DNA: TGCGCCAGCAGCCATGCCCCGCGGGTAGCGGGCCAAGAGACCCAGTACTTC

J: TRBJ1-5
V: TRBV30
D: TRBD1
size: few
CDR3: CAWSSGGGQPQHF
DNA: TGTGCCTGGAGTTCAGGGGGCGGTCAGCCCCAGCATTTT

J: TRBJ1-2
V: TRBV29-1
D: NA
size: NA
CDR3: CSVLPDGAPYYGYTF
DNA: TGCAGCGTTTTACCCGACGGGGCACCGTACTATGGCTACACCTTC

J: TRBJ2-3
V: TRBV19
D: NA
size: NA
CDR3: CASSPSTDTQYF
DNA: TGTGCCAGTAGCCCTAGCACAGATACGCAGTATTTT

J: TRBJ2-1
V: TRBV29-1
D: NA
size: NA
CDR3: CSVTPGPSYNEQFF
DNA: TGCAGCGTTACACCGGGACCCTCCTACAATGAGCAGTTCTTC

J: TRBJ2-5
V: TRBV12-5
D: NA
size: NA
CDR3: CASGERETQYF
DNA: TGTGCTAGTGGCGAGAGGGAGACCCAGTACTTC

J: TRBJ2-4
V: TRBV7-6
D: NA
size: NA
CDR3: CASSKGGAGNIQYF
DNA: TGTGCCAGCAGCAAAGGGGGGGCCGGGAACATTCAGTACTTC

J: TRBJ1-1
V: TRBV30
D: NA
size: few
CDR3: CAWRLVTPNTEAFF
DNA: TGTGCCTGGAGGTTAGTGACACCTAACACTGAAGCTTTCTTT

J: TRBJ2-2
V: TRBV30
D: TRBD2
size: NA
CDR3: CAWKLPGLAITGELFF
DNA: TGTGCCTGGAAACTACCGGGACTAGCGATCACCGGGGAGCTGTTTTTT

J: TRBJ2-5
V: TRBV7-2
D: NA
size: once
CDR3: CASSLGLSKETQYF
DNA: TGTGCCAGCAGCCTGGGACTGTCAAAAGAGACCCAGTACTTC

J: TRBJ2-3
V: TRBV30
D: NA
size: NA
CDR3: CAQQGKNTDTQYF
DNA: TGTGCCCAACAGGGCAAGAACACAGATACGCAGTATTTT

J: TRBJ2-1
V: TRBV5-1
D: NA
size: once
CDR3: CASSFVGEQFF
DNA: TGCGCCAGCAGCTTCGTTGGAGAGCAGTTCTTC

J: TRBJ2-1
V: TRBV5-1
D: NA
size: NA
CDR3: CASSRLALSSYNEQFF
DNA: TGCGCCAGCAGCCGCCTAGCCCTAAGCTCCTACAATGAGCAGTTCTTC

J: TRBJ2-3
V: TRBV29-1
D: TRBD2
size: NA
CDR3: CSVAIAGVGDTQYF
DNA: TGCAGCGTTGCTATAGCGGGGGTTGGAGATACGCAGTATTTT

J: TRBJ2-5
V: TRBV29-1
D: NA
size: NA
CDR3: CSVVPPAETQYF
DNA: TGCAGCGTTGTTCCCCCAGCGGAGACCCAGTACTTC

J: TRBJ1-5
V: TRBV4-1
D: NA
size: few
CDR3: CASSQDRDRGQRQPQHF
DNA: TGCGCCAGCAGCCAAGATCGAGATCGTGGGCAGCGGCAGCCCCAGCATTTT